The next 6 T cell receptor beta chains were all read from a single sample in a study of cytomegalovirus exposure and HLA in healthy donors. In the PCR, 60 Vbeta and 13 Jbeta primers were used. Sequencing used immunoSEQ multiplex PCR; TCRdb keeps in-frame clones, though not all of them. The sample includes 150,000 to 200,000 clones, around 78% of them seen just once. The sample was PBMCs. These receptors all stem from a middle-aged woman in good health and CMV-seronegative.

V is TRBV5-5 and J is TRBJ2-5; 11 bases match TRBD2. Per germline, CDR1 SGHKS and CDR2 YYEKEE (reference sequence). The CDR3 consists of 15 residues. Unmatched junction bases numbered 2, after V lost 4 bases and J lost 0 bases. DNA of the CDR3: TGTGCCAGCAGCGTGGGACTAGCGGACCAAGAGACCCAGTACTTC. Amino acids: CASSVGLADQETQYF.

V usage is TRBV6-5 and J usage is TRBJ1-2, with TRBD1 matching 9 bases. V shed 6 bases and J 7 bases; nucleotides not matched to a gene: 12. Looked up from germline, CDR1 is MNHEY and CDR2 is SVGAGI. This CDR3 is 15 amino acids long. The CDR3 is CASSDRGEYLFGYTF. The DNA of the CDR3 is TGTGCCAGCAGCGACAGGGGGGAATATCTCTTTGGCTACACCTTC.

This clone was detected only once. V and J are TRBV4-2 and TRBJ1-2, with D perhaps matching TRBD1 (5 bases). V lost 2 bases to trimming and J lost 4 bases, with 17 bases between them. CDR1 and CDR2 (germline): LGHNA, YNFKEQ. The CDR3 totals 16 residues. This CDR3 reads CASSQSLGEGSYGYTF. The CDR3 nucleotides are TGTGCCAGCAGCCAATCTCTTGGGGAGGGGTCCTATGGCTACACCTTC.

The gene calls are TRBV5-1 and TRBJ2-7; TRBD1 matches at 7 bases. The CDR3 is made up of 15 amino acids. The junction had 8 bases not matched to a gene; V was cut back by 4 bases and J by 1 base. Germline V gene data show CDR1 as SGHRS and CDR2 as YFSETQ. In DNA form, the CDR3 reads TGCGCCAGCAGCCGCACCGGGACAGCTTCCTACGAGCAGTACTTC. This sequence encodes CASSRTGTASYEQYF.

V and J are TRBV14 and TRBJ2-1, with D unresolved. Germline V gene sequence: CDR1 SGHDN, CDR2 FVKESK. There are 12 residues in the CDR3. V was shortened by 2 bases and J by 6 bases, with 5 bases between the two germline ends. The CDR3 DNA reads TGTGCCAGCAGCCAATCAGGCAATGAGCAGTTCTTC. It specifies CASSQSGNEQFF.

This clone was seen a single time. The rearrangement joins TRBV30 to TRBJ2-2, with 7 bases aligning to TRBD2. The CDR3 spans 15 residues. The ends lost 2 bases at V and 6 bases at J; junction bases unmatched: 9. From germline, CDR1 is GTSNPN and CDR2 SVGIG (reference sequence). The CDR3 sequence: CAWSSGGSIAGELFF. The CDR3, as DNA: TGTGCCTGGAGTTCCGGCGGGAGTATCGCCGGGGAGCTGTTTTTT.